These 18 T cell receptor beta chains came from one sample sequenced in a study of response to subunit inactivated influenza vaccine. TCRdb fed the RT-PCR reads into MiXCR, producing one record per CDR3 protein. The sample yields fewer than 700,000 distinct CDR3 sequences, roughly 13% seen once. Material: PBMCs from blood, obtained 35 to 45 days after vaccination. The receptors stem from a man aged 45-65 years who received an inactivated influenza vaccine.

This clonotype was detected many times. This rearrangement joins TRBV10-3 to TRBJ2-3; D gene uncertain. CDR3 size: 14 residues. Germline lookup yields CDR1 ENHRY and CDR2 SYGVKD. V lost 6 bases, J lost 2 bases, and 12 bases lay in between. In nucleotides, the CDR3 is TGTGCCATCAGCCCGGACCTAAACACAGATACGCAGTATTTT. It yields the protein CAISPDLNTDTQYF.

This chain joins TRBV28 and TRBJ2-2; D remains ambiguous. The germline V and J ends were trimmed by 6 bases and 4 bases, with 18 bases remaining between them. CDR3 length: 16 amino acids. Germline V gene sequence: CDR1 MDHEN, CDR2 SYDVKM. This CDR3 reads CASSQRRPMGTGELFF. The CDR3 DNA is TGTGCCAGCAGCCAAAGACGGCCTATGGGCACCGGGGAGCTGTTTTTT. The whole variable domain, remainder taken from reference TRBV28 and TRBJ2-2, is DVKVTQSSRYLVKRTGEKVFLECVQDMDHENMFWYRQDPGLGLRLIYFSYDVKMKEKGDIPEGYSVSREKKERFSLILESASTNQTSMYLCASSQRRPMGTGELFFGEGSRLTVL.

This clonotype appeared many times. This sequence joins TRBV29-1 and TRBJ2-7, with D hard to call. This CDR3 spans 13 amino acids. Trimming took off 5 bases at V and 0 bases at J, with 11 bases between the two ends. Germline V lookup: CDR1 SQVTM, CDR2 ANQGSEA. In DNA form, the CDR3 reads TGCAGCGTTAGTGCCCCTAGCTCCTACGAGCAGTACTTC. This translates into CSVSAPSSYEQYF.

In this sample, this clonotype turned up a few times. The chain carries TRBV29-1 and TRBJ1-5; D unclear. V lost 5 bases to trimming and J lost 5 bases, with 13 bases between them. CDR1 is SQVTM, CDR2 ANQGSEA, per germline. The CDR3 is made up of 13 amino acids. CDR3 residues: CSVSGPRDQPQHF. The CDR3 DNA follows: TGCAGCGTTTCTGGGCCGAGGGATCAGCCCCAGCATTTT.

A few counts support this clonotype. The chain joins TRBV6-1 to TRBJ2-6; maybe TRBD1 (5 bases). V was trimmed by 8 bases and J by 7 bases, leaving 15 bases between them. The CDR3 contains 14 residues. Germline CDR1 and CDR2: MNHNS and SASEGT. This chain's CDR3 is CASGPGLGANVLTF. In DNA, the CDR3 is TGTGCCAGCGGACCAGGGTTAGGAGCCAACGTCCTGACTTTC.

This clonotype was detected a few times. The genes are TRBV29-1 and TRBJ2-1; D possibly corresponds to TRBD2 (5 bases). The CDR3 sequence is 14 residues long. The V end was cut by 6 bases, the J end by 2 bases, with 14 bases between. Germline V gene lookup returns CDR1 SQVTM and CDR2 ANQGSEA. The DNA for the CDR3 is TGCAGCGTCGCTATAGCGACCACCTACAATGAGCAGTTCTTC. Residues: CSVAIATTYNEQFF.

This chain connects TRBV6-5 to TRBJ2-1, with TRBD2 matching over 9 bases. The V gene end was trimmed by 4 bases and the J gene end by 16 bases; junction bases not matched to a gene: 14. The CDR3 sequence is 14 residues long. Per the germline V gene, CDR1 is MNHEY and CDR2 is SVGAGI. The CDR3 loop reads CASSSRSGGGAFFF. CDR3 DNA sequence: TGTGCCAGCAGTTCCAGGTCTGGCGGGGGGGCCTTCTTCTTC.

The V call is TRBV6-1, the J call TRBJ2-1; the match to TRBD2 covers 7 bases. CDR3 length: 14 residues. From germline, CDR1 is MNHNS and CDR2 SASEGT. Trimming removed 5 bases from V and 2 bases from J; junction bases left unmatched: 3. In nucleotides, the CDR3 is TGTGCCAGCAGTAGCGGGAATGCCTACAATGAGCAGTTCTTC. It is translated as CASSSGNAYNEQFF.

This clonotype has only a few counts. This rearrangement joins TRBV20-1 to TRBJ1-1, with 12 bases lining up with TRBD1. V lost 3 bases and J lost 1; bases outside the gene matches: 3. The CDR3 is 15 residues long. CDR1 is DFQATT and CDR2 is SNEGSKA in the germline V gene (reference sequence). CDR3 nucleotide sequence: TGCAGTGCTAGCCGGGACAGGGGGCCGAACACTGAAGCTTTCTTT. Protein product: CSASRDRGPNTEAFF.

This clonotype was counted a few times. The CDR3 spells CASSVGPSGRKEETQYF. Written as DNA, the CDR3 is TGTGCCAGCAGCGTAGGGCCCAGTGGGCGCAAGGAAGAGACCCAGTACTTC. The rearrangement links TRBV9 to TRBJ2-5; D is ambiguous. The ends were cut back, 0 bases at V and 3 bases at J, with 18 bases in the middle. CDR3 length: 17 amino acids. CDR1 SGDLS and CDR2 YYNGEE come from the germline V gene.

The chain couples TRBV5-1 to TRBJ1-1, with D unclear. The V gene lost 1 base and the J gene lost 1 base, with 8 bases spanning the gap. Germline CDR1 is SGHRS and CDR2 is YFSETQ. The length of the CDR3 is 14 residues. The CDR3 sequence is CASSLQDPNTEAFF. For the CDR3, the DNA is TGCGCCAGCAGCTTGCAGGACCCGAACACTGAAGCTTTCTTT.

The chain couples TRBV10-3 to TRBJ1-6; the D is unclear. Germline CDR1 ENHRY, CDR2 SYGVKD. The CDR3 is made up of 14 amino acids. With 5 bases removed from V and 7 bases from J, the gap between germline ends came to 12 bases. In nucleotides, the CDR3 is TGTGCCATCAGTTGGGCCCCTGGGAATTCACCCCTCCACTTT. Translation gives CAISWAPGNSPLHF.

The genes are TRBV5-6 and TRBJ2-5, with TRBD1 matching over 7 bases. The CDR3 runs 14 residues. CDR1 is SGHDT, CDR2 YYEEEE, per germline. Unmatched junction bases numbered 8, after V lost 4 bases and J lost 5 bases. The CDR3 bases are TGTGCCAGCAGCACTACAGGGGATCGGGAGACCCAGTACTTC. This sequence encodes CASSTTGDRETQYF.

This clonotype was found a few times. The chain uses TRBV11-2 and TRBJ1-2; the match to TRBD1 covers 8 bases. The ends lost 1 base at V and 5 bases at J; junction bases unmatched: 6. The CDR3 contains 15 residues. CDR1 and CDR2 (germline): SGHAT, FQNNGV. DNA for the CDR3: TGTGCCAGCAGCTTAGGACAGGGGTCCGGGTATGGCTACACCTTC. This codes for CASSLGQGSGYGYTF.

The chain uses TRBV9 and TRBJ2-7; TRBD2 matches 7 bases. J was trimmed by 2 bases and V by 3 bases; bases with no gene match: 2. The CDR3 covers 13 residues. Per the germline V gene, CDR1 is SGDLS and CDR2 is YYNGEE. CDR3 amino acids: CASSAGLAYEQYF. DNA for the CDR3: TGTGCCAGCAGCGCAGGACTAGCCTACGAGCAGTACTTC.

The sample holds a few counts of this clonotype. CDR3 sequence: CASSLVGGGSYNEQFF. The CDR3 coding sequence is TGTGCCAGCAGCTTGGTAGGGGGGGGGTCTTACAATGAGCAGTTCTTC. The V call is TRBV5-4, the J call TRBJ2-1, with D perhaps matching TRBD2 (7 bases). Trimming removed 0 bases at V and 4 bases at J, with 14 bases between. The CDR3 loop spans 16 amino acids. Germline CDR1 SGHNT, CDR2 YYREEE (reference sequence).

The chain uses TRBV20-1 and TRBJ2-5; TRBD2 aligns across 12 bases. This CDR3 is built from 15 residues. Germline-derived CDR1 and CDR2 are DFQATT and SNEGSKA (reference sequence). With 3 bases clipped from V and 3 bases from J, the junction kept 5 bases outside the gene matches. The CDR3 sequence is CSASDRTSGEETQYF. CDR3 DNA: TGCAGTGCTAGTGACAGGACTAGCGGGGAAGAGACCCAGTACTTC.

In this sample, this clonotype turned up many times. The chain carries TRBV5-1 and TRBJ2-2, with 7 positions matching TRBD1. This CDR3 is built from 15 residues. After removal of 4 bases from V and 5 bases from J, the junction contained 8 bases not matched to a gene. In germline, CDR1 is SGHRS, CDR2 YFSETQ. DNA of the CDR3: TGCGCCAGCAGCCTACGACAGGGACGGACCGGGGAGCTGTTTTTT. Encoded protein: CASSLRQGRTGELFF.